The 23 T cell receptor beta chains reported below all come from one sample, sequenced in a study of T cell repertoires in cytomegalovirus infection. TCRdb redid the calling of the reads with MiXCR, one entry per CDR3 protein. The table records under 130,000 distinct CDR3 sequences, roughly 40% of them present only once. Their antigen targets remain unknown. The starting material was CD8+ T cells from cultured PBMCs, obtained from culture after CMV antigen stimulation. The receptor set was obtained from a human donor in good health (CMV status not recorded). Some clones in this sample may be carry-over from other donors' samples.

CDR3 residues: CASSLDPPWTENSYNEQFF. The CDR3 nucleotides are TGTGCCAGCAGCTTAGACCCCCCTTGGACAGAAAACTCCTACAATGAGCAGTTCTTC. This chain connects TRBV11-3 to TRBJ2-1; possible D gene TRBD1, 6 bases. The germline CDR1 and CDR2 sequences are SGHNT and YENEEA. The CDR3 covers 19 residues. V was pared by 0 bases and J by 0 bases, with 18 bases between.

This clonotype was seen more than once but under ten times. The chain has TRBV7-3 and TRBJ2-1, with 10 positions matching TRBD1. Germline V gives CDR1 SGHTA, CDR2 FQGTGA. J lost 2 bases, V lost 7 bases, and 5 bases had no gene match. This CDR3 is 15 amino acids long. The CDR3 loop reads CASTTGTGAYNEQFF. For the CDR3, the DNA is TGTGCCAGCACCACCGGGACAGGGGCCTACAATGAGCAGTTCTTC.

This clonotype came up a few times. This sequence joins TRBV10-3 and TRBJ2-1; 9 bases match TRBD2. In germline, CDR1 is ENHRY, CDR2 SYGVKD. The CDR3 spans 15 residues. The trim removed 6 bases at V and 9 bases at J, leaving 12 bases unmatched. DNA of the CDR3: TGTGCCATCAGGTCGTCGGCGGGGGGGCTAGGTGAGCAGTTCTTC. This encodes CAIRSSAGGLGEQFF.

The rearrangement uses TRBV4-1 and TRBJ2-7; D may correspond to TRBD1 or TRBD2 (6 bases each). V lost 0 bases and J 2 bases, leaving 11 bases between the germline ends. Germline-derived CDR1 and CDR2 are MGHRA and YSYEKL. This CDR3 spans 15 amino acids. As DNA, the CDR3 is TGCGCCAGCAGCCAAGAGGGGGGCACCACCTACGAGCAGTACTTC. It specifies CASSQEGGTTYEQYF.

The rearrangement links TRBV5-1 to TRBJ1-1, with D tentatively TRBD1 (6 bases). Germline V gives CDR1 SGHRS, CDR2 YFSETQ. The V and J ends lost 4 bases and 8 bases respectively, with 18 bases between them. This CDR3 spans 14 amino acids. CDR3 sequence reads: CASSLQQGHWEAFF. The CDR3 nucleotides read TGCGCCAGCAGCCTTCAACAGGGACACTGGGAAGCTTTCTTT. The full variable domain, with the rest looked up from reference TRBV5-1 and TRBJ1-1, is KAGVTQTPRYLIKTRGQQVTLSCSPISGHRSVSWYQQTPGQGLQFLFEYFSETQRNKGNFPGRFSGRQFSNSRSEMNVSTLELGDSALYLCASSLQQGHWEAFFGQGTRLTVV.

The rearrangement joins TRBV19 to TRBJ2-4; no firm D call. The CDR3 covers 13 residues. CDR1 is LNHDA and CDR2 is SQIVND in the germline V gene (reference sequence). V shed 9 bases and J shed 2 bases, with 11 bases lying between them. CDR3 residues: CASHVRPKNIQYF. In DNA, the CDR3 is TGTGCCAGCCACGTGCGACCCAAAAACATTCAGTACTTC.

The chain has TRBV6-5 and TRBJ2-1; D perhaps matches TRBD1 (5 bases). CDR3 length: 12 residues. Looked up from germline, CDR1 is MNHEY and CDR2 is SVGAGI. Trimming removed 7 bases from V and 7 bases from J, with 11 bases in between. Written as DNA, the CDR3 is TGTGCCAGCACCACCCAGGGAAATGAGCAGTTCTTC. This translates into CASTTQGNEQFF.

About this clonotype itself: This CDR3 fails to terminate in the conserved phenylalanine or tryptophan, so it likely reflects a read error. The chain links TRBV20-1 to TRBJ2-1, with TRBD2 matching 15 bases. The CDR3 has 16 amino acids. Germline assignment: CDR1 DFQATT and CDR2 SNEGSKA (reference sequence). The V and J ends lost 3 bases and 3 bases, in that order; junction bases with no gene match: 3. This chain's CDR3 is CSARRGLAGGYNEQFS. CDR3 bases: TGCAGTGCTAGGAGGGGACTAGCGGGGGGCTACAATGAGCAGTTCTCC.

This clonotype was seen at least ten times. The chain employs TRBV7-3 and TRBJ2-3; D perhaps matches TRBD2 (5 bases). The CDR3 runs 15 residues. V was trimmed by 4 bases and J by 2 bases, leaving 13 bases between them. Germline CDR1 SGHTA, CDR2 FQGTGA. The CDR3 sequence: CASSSAGADTDTQYF. The CDR3 DNA is TGTGCCAGCAGCTCCGCGGGCGCAGACACAGATACGCAGTATTTT.

The rearrangement uses TRBV28 and TRBJ2-1; the D is unclear. The CDR3 spans 16 residues. V was clipped by 7 bases and J by 0 bases, with 16 bases between them. Germline loops: CDR1 MDHEN, CDR2 SYDVKM. The DNA for the CDR3 is TGTGCCAGCACTCCTCTGGCGGTGAGCTCCTACAATGAGCAGTTCTTC. Its translation is CASTPLAVSSYNEQFF.

This chain joins TRBV6-1 and TRBJ2-3; a possible D gene is TRBD1 (7 bases). The V gene lost 6 bases and the J gene lost 4 bases, with 20 bases spanning the gap. The CDR3 is 16 residues long. CDR1 and CDR2 from the germline V gene are MNHNS and SASEGT. DNA of the CDR3: TGTGCCAGCAGCTCAGGGGGGACGTGGGTCGCAGATACGCAGTATTTT. Translation gives CASSSGGTWVADTQYF.

V and J are TRBV11-1 and TRBJ2-3; D ambiguous. The germline V gene has CDR1 SGHAT and CDR2 FQDESV (reference sequence). V shed 2 bases and J shed 5 bases, with 17 bases lying between them. The CDR3 has 16 residues. The CDR3 loop is CASSLIETPTGDTQYF. The CDR3, as DNA: TGTGCCAGCAGCTTAATCGAGACCCCGACGGGAGATACGCAGTATTTT. Looking up the rest from reference TRBV11-1 and TRBJ2-3 gives the full variable domain: EAEVAQSPRYKITEKSQAVAFWCDPISGHATLYWYRQILGQGPELLVQFQDESVVDDSQLPKDRFSAERLKGVDSTLKIQPAELGDSAMYLCASSLIETPTGDTQYFGPGTRLTVL.

V gene TRBV7-8 combines with J gene TRBJ2-3; D ambiguous. Germline CDR1 and CDR2: SGHVS and FQNEAQ. Between the trimmed V and J ends, which lost 0 bases and 0 bases, there was a span of 4 bases. The CDR3 totals 14 residues. CDR3 protein: CASSLAPSTDTQYF. CDR3 DNA: TGTGCCAGCAGCTTAGCACCTAGCACAGATACGCAGTATTTT.

This rearrangement joins TRBV19 to TRBJ1-2; TRBD1 matches 7 bases. Trimming cost V 6 bases and J 1 base; bases outside gene matches: 14. The CDR3 covers 17 residues. CDR1 LNHDA and CDR2 SQIVND come from the germline V gene (reference sequence). The CDR3: CASSFGTADLGNYGYTF. The CDR3 nucleotides read TGTGCCAGTAGCTTCGGGACAGCGGATTTGGGTAACTATGGCTACACCTTC.

This clonotype showed up many times. The V gene is TRBV7-9, the J gene TRBJ2-5, with D maybe TRBD2 (5 bases). CDR1 is SEHNR and CDR2 is FQNEAQ in the germline V gene (reference sequence). The CDR3 is 15 amino acids. V was pared by 1 base and J by 2 bases, with 11 bases between. The CDR3 sequence: CASSLVSGIQETQYF. CDR3 sequence (DNA): TGTGCCAGCAGCTTAGTTTCGGGGATTCAAGAGACCCAGTACTTC.

V gene TRBV12-3 or TRBV12-4 combines with J gene TRBJ1-3; no reliable D call. The CDR3 consists of 13 residues. The V and J ends lost 4 bases and 0 bases respectively, with 4 bases between them. The CDR3 loop reads CASSSDSGNTIYF. CDR3 nucleotides: TGTGCCAGCAGTTCAGACTCTGGAAACACCATATATTTT.

This clonotype was detected many times. The chain employs TRBV20-1 and TRBJ2-3, with a weak D call TRBD2 (6 bases). CDR1 DFQATT and CDR2 SNEGSKA come from the germline V gene (reference sequence). With 5 bases removed from V and 5 bases from J, the gap between germline ends came to 17 bases. CDR3 length equals 14 residues. In DNA, the CDR3 is TGCAGTGCTGCGGCCGGGGGTTTGGGAGATACGCAGTATTTT. Amino acid sequence: CSAAAGGLGDTQYF.

The gene calls are TRBV6-5 and TRBJ1-2; possible D gene TRBD1, 5 bases. V was cut by 9 bases and J by 5 bases, with 16 bases left in between. This CDR3 comprises 13 residues. Germline V CDR1 and CDR2: MNHEY, SVGAGI. CDR3 DNA sequence: TGTGCCAGTCGAGACAGCACCACATATGGCTACACCTTC. It is translated as CASRDSTTYGYTF.

The rearrangement uses TRBV7-9 and TRBJ1-4; D is unclear. Germline CDR1 and CDR2: SEHNR and FQNEAQ (reference sequence). The CDR3 is 13 residues long. V lost 5 bases to trimming and J lost 11 bases, with 15 bases between them. The CDR3 sequence: CASSPPTWGKLFF. DNA for the CDR3: TGTGCCAGCAGCCCCCCGACCTGGGGTAAACTGTTTTTT.

The chain carries TRBV4-1 and TRBJ2-1; maybe TRBD1 (5 bases). The CDR3 runs to 15 residues. V was shortened by 0 bases and J by 5 bases, with 11 bases between the two germline ends. Germline V gene data show CDR1 as MGHRA and CDR2 as YSYEKL. The CDR3 is CASSQDPSGNNEQFF. CDR3 sequence (DNA): TGCGCCAGCAGCCAAGATCCATCAGGGAACAATGAGCAGTTCTTC.

The chain combines TRBV2 with TRBJ2-5; 9 positions agree with TRBD2. The length of the CDR3 is 14 residues. V was clipped by 8 bases and J by 0 bases; unmatched bases: 4. CDR1 and CDR2 from the germline V gene are SNHLY and FYNNEI. The CDR3 nucleotides read TGTGCCAGCCTAGCGGGGAAGTACCAAGAGACCCAGTACTTC. It is translated as CASLAGKYQETQYF.

The V and J genes are TRBV6-5 and TRBJ1-2; D not resolved. Germline lookup yields CDR1 MNHEY and CDR2 SVGAGI. Trimming took off 0 bases at V and 7 bases at J, with 9 bases between the two ends. The length of the CDR3 is 13 residues. CDR3 DNA sequence: TGTGCCAGCAGTTACTCGAATATACGTGGCTACACCTTC. It is translated as CASSYSNIRGYTF.

V is TRBV20-1 and J is TRBJ1-5, with D hard to call. CDR1 and CDR2 from the germline V gene are DFQATT and SNEGSKA (reference sequence). V gave up 0 bases and J gave up 0 bases, with 12 bases separating them. The CDR3 consists of 16 residues. The CDR3 DNA sequence: TGCAGTGCTAGAGATCCCGGAGGGTATAGCAATCAGCCCCAGCATTTT. It translates to CSARDPGGYSNQPQHF.